This T cell receptor (beta chain) was sequenced for a study of blood T cell repertoires in COVID-19. Study background: Acute-phase and convalescent COVID-19 samples originated in the United States, Italy and Spain. PBMCs, B-cell-depleted T cells, or T cells were the source of the cDNA or gDNA that made up the material.

In the source study's methods: Counts of nucleated cells, estimated from reference gene primer amplification, were obtained. Sequenced by immunoSEQ multiplex PCR; TCRdb stores in-frame clones only, minus some. The V and J calls and clone size are taken from that table; D and trimming were inferred from the DNA. The table records 250,000 to 300,000 clones, 75% to 90% of them present only once. Germline CDR1 reads SNHLY; CDR2 reads FYNNEI. V lost 5 bases, J lost 3 bases, and 10 bases lay in between. The CDR3 runs 14 residues. The source is a woman aged 55-69 years with acute or convalescent COVID-19. Input material: peripheral blood. The chain couples TRBV2 to TRBJ1-4; D perhaps matches TRBD1 (6 bases). CDR3 nucleotides: TGTGCCAGCAGTCAGGGGAGTTCTAATGAAAAACTGTTTTTT. Translated: CASSQGSSNEKLFF.